Shown below are 29 T cell receptor beta chains from a single sample sequenced in a study of identical twins. Each CDR3 protein gets one entry after TCRdb re-called the 5' RACE reads with MiXCR. The table includes about 300,000 distinct CDR3 sequences, 10% to 15% detected once. The same data also went into a second study, on yellow fever vaccine responses in identical twins.

The sample comprised CD8+ T cells sorted from blood. The origin of the receptors is a woman aged 18-35 years in good health.

The CDR3 spells CASSPEGQGFYNEQFF. The CDR3 nucleotides are TGTGCCAGCAGCCCCGAGGGGCAGGGGTTCTACAATGAGCAGTTCTTC. The chain joins TRBV5-6 to TRBJ2-1; D is perhaps TRBD1 (6 bases). Germline lookup yields CDR1 SGHDT and CDR2 YYEEEE. This CDR3 comprises 16 residues. V was cut by 4 bases and J by 3 bases, with 17 bases left in between.

This clonotype appeared many times. The chain uses TRBV14 and TRBJ1-1; no clear D gene. The CDR3 totals 14 residues. The V and J ends lost 4 bases and 0 bases respectively, with 9 bases between them. Germline V gene sequence: CDR1 SGHDN, CDR2 FVKESK. The CDR3 is CASSLAWMNTEAFF. CDR3 nucleotide sequence: TGTGCCAGCAGCCTCGCTTGGATGAACACTGAAGCTTTCTTT.

This clonotype has more than one count but fewer than ten. The gene calls are TRBV20-1 and TRBJ2-1; no reliable D call. The CDR3 loop spans 12 amino acids. The V and J ends lost 6 bases and 8 bases respectively, with 14 bases between them. CDR1 is DFQATT, CDR2 SNEGSKA, per germline (reference sequence). The CDR3 nucleotides read TGCAGTGCAATCGACAAGTTCCATGAGCAGTTCTTC. Amino acids: CSAIDKFHEQFF.

This clonotype was counted between two and nine times. The rearrangement joins TRBV3-1 to TRBJ2-7; 8 positions agree with TRBD2. The length of the CDR3 is 12 residues. The germline V gene encodes CDR1 LGHDT and CDR2 YNNKEL (reference sequence). Germline trimming cut 4 bases from V and 7 bases from J; bases unmatched to any gene: 3. The CDR3 nucleotides are TGTGCCAGCAGCCCGTTAGCGGGAGAGCAGTACTTC. It codes for CASSPLAGEQYF.

V gene TRBV28 combines with J gene TRBJ2-7, with D perhaps being TRBD1 or TRBD2 (5 bases each). This CDR3 spans 13 amino acids. Germline V gives CDR1 MDHEN, CDR2 SYDVKM. V lost 5 bases, J lost 5 bases, and 13 bases lay in between. As DNA, the CDR3 is TGTGCCAGCAGTGCGTTGGGGGAGAACGAGCAGTACTTC. This codes for CASSALGENEQYF.

In its sample, this clonotype was seen a few times. This chain links TRBV24-1 with TRBJ2-2, with D hard to call. The V end was cut by 9 bases, the J end by 0 bases, with 7 bases between. This CDR3 has 13 amino acids. Germline loops: CDR1 KGHDR, CDR2 SFDVKD. CDR3 loop: CATVEPNTGELFF. The CDR3 coding sequence is TGTGCCACCGTAGAACCGAACACCGGGGAGCTGTTTTTT.

This clonotype was counted a few times. The V call is TRBV6-2 or TRBV6-3, the J call TRBJ1-5; D gene uncertain. The V and J ends lost 5 bases and 4 bases respectively, with 9 bases between them. This CDR3 has 13 residues. Germline CDR1 is MNHEY and CDR2 is SVGEGT. The CDR3 here is CASSNRENQPQHF. The CDR3 DNA sequence: TGTGCCAGCAGTAACAGAGAGAATCAGCCCCAGCATTTT.

Ten or more counts support this clonotype. V gene TRBV27 combines with J gene TRBJ2-7, with 12 bases that match TRBD2. The CDR3 has 15 residues. Germline V gene lookup returns CDR1 MNHEY and CDR2 SMNVEV (reference sequence). With V trimmed by 5 bases and J by 5 bases, 7 bases remained unmatched. The CDR3 loop reads CASSHRTSGIDEQYF. CDR3 in DNA: TGTGCCAGCAGTCATCGGACTAGCGGGATCGACGAGCAGTACTTC.

V gene TRBV27 combines with J gene TRBJ2-1; TRBD1 or TRBD2 may be the D gene (5 bases each). Germline CDR1 MNHEY, CDR2 SMNVEV (reference sequence). V shed 0 bases and J shed 9 bases, with 15 bases lying between them. The CDR3 length is 15 residues. The CDR3 loop is CASSLSVPQGAEQFF. The CDR3, as DNA: TGTGCCAGCAGTTTATCTGTGCCCCAGGGAGCTGAGCAGTTCTTC.

V and J are TRBV11-2 and TRBJ1-4; 9 bases line up with TRBD1. The germline V gene has CDR1 SGHAT and CDR2 FQNNGV. There are 15 residues in the CDR3. With 0 bases clipped from V and 8 bases from J, the junction kept 4 bases outside the gene matches. In nucleotides, the CDR3 is TGTGCCAGCAGCTTAGAACAGGGGGCTGAAGAAAAACTGTTTTTT. It yields the protein CASSLEQGAEEKLFF.

This clonotype was recorded a few times. V gene TRBV7-9 combines with J gene TRBJ2-7; tentatively, D is TRBD2 (6 bases). The V gene lost 4 bases and the J gene lost 0 bases, with 16 bases spanning the gap. CDR1 and CDR2 (germline): SEHNR, FQNEAQ (reference sequence). The CDR3 has 16 amino acids. The CDR3 sequence: CASSSSTSRFSYEQYF. CDR3 nucleotide sequence: TGTGCCAGCAGCTCCTCAACTAGCCGATTCTCCTACGAGCAGTACTTC.

The rearrangement uses TRBV20-1 and TRBJ2-1, with 10 bases matching TRBD1. V was clipped by 6 bases and J by 8 bases; unmatched bases: 10. The CDR3 is made up of 14 amino acids. CDR1 DFQATT and CDR2 SNEGSKA come from the germline V gene (reference sequence). DNA for the CDR3: TGCAGTGCCCTACACAGACAGGGGGCCTATGAGCAGTTCTTC. Residues: CSALHRQGAYEQFF.

J is TRBJ2-1 and V is TRBV5-1, with D perhaps TRBD2 (5 bases). This CDR3 has 14 residues. The V gene's germline CDR1 is SGHRS and CDR2 YFSETQ. V lost 4 bases, J lost 7 bases, and 15 bases lay in between. CDR3 amino acids: CASSGGVPGNEQFF. The CDR3 coding sequence is TGCGCCAGCAGCGGAGGAGTCCCAGGAAATGAGCAGTTCTTC.

This clonotype was seen only a few times. The chain joins TRBV28 to TRBJ2-5, with D tentatively TRBD1 (6 bases). Germline lookup yields CDR1 MDHEN and CDR2 SYDVKM. The CDR3 is 18 amino acids. The germline V and J ends were trimmed by 5 bases and 1 base, with 23 bases remaining between them. Written as DNA, the CDR3 is TGTGCCAGCAGTACGGTGGTGGACAGCCTCGAGACCCAAGAGACCCAGTACTTC. Its translation is CASSTVVDSLETQETQYF.

V is TRBV19 and J is TRBJ2-7, with TRBD2 matching over 7 bases. There are 18 residues in the CDR3. From germline, CDR1 is LNHDA and CDR2 SQIVND (reference sequence). Trimming took 6 bases from V and 0 from J; bases not matched to a gene: 17. The CDR3 loop reads CASSPTRRAGVSSYEQYV. The CDR3, as DNA: TGTGCCAGTAGCCCGACCCGGAGGGCGGGGGTGAGCTCCTACGAGCAGTACGTC.

This clonotype was counted only a few times. The genes are TRBV10-2 and TRBJ1-5; D unclear. Germline V CDR1 and CDR2: WSHSY, SAAADI. CDR3 size: 16 residues. V dropped 6 bases and J dropped 0 bases, with 15 bases sitting between them. The DNA for the CDR3 is TGCGCCAGCAGAGGGTGGCAGATTTATAGCAATCAGCCCCAGCATTTT. Protein: CASRGWQIYSNQPQHF.

This clonotype was recorded at least ten times. The V gene is TRBV20-1, the J gene TRBJ2-2; 7 bases line up with TRBD1. V lost 6 bases and J lost 5; bases outside the gene matches: 3. Germline loops: CDR1 DFQATT, CDR2 SNEGSKA (reference sequence). This CDR3 is 12 amino acids long. CDR3 protein: CSAPTGTGELFF. The CDR3 nucleotides read TGCAGTGCACCGACAGGGACCGGGGAGCTGTTTTTT.

This clonotype was observed at least ten times. The chain joins TRBV29-1 to TRBJ1-1; no reliable D call. Germline assignment: CDR1 SQVTM and CDR2 ANQGSEA. V lost 6 bases, J lost 5 bases, and 10 bases lay in between. The length of the CDR3 is 11 residues. Written as DNA, the CDR3 is TGCAGCGTCCCCTATAGGACTGAAGCTTTCTTT. Translation: CSVPYRTEAFF. Combining the CDR3 with reference TRBV29-1 and TRBJ1-1 gives the whole variable domain SAVISQKPSRDICQRGTSLTIQCQVDSQVTMMFWYRQQPGQSLTLIATANQGSEATYESGFVIDKFPISRPNLTFSTLTVSNMSPEDSSIYLCSVPYRTEAFFGQGTRLTVV.

Ten or more counts support this clonotype. The chain employs TRBV25-1 and TRBJ2-1, with 7 bases lining up with TRBD1. The length of the CDR3 is 14 residues. The J segment lost 9 bases and the V segment lost 3 bases, leaving 8 bases of the junction unmatched. The germline gives CDR1 MGHDK, CDR2 SYGVNS. CDR3 sequence: CASSEPRDSGEQFF. The CDR3, as DNA: TGTGCCAGCAGTGAGCCCCGGGACAGCGGTGAGCAGTTCTTC.

This clonotype was recorded a few times. V and J are TRBV11-2 and TRBJ2-5; D is perhaps TRBD1 (5 bases). The V gene's germline CDR1 is SGHAT and CDR2 FQNNGV. Trimming stripped 0 bases from V and 4 bases from J, with 21 bases between. This CDR3 is built from 18 residues. The CDR3 here is CASSLDQGTFNLRETQYF. CDR3 in DNA: TGTGCCAGCAGCTTAGATCAGGGAACTTTTAATCTTCGAGAGACCCAGTACTTC.

The sample holds a few counts of this clonotype. This sequence joins TRBV3-1 and TRBJ2-4; 7 bases fit TRBD1. Germline V lookup: CDR1 LGHDT, CDR2 YNNKEL (reference sequence). The CDR3 is 14 residues long. V lost 4 bases to trimming and J lost 5 bases; unmatched junction nucleotides: 5. CDR3: CASSPRTGQNIQYF. The CDR3, as DNA: TGTGCCAGCAGCCCCCGGACAGGCCAAAACATTCAGTACTTC.

The V gene is TRBV29-1, the J gene TRBJ2-7, with D perhaps matching TRBD2 (6 bases). Germline V gives CDR1 SQVTM, CDR2 ANQGSEA. The V and J ends lost 0 bases and 7 bases respectively, with 19 bases between them. The CDR3 spans 15 residues. CDR3 nucleotide sequence: TGCAGCGTTGAAGACGGGACTGCCCCCTGGGGGGAGCAGTACTTC. This translates into CSVEDGTAPWGEQYF.

The chain is built from TRBV27 and TRBJ1-1; possible D gene TRBD1, 6 bases. CDR3 length: 14 residues. V lost 5 bases to trimming and J lost 7 bases, with 17 bases between them. Germline-derived CDR1 and CDR2 are MNHEY and SMNVEV (reference sequence). The DNA of the CDR3 is TGTGCCAGCAGTACAGGGTCACACTCAAGTGAAGCTTTCTTT. Translation gives CASSTGSHSSEAFF.

This clonotype came up a few times. In nucleotides, the CDR3 is TGTGCCAGCAGGGAGGATCTAGCGGACTACACAGATACGCAGTATTTT. Residues: CASREDLADYTDTQYF. The rearrangement joins TRBV28 to TRBJ2-3, with 7 bases aligning to TRBD2. The germline CDR1 and CDR2 sequences are MDHEN and SYDVKM. Trimming removed 6 bases from V and 2 bases from J; junction bases left unmatched: 11. The CDR3 runs 16 residues.

This chain links TRBV14 with TRBJ2-5, with 11 bases aligning to TRBD2. Germline V CDR1 and CDR2: SGHDN, FVKESK. CDR3 length: 17 amino acids. V lost 3 bases, J lost 5 bases, and 11 bases stayed unmatched. The CDR3 loop reads CASSQDPSGGPRETQYF. CDR3 bases: TGTGCCAGCAGCCAGGACCCTAGCGGGGGGCCGAGGGAGACCCAGTACTTC.

J is TRBJ2-7 and V is TRBV18; D remains unclear. The CDR3 has 19 amino acids. V was cut by 6 bases and J by 0 bases, with 27 bases left in between. Germline V lookup: CDR1 KGHSH, CDR2 LQKENI. In nucleotides, the CDR3 is TGTGCCAGCTCCCCGAGCGACTCCACAGTGGCCCTGGACTCCTACGAGCAGTACTTC. It translates to CASSPSDSTVALDSYEQYF.

The V and J genes are TRBV5-5 and TRBJ2-7; 9 bases are shared with TRBD2. Germline CDR1 and CDR2: SGHKS and YYEKEE (reference sequence). V lost 0 bases and J lost 7; bases outside the gene matches: 5. The CDR3 loop spans 14 amino acids. CDR3 bases: TGTGCCAGCAGCTTGGGACTAGCGGTCCGGGAGCAGTACTTC. This gives the protein CASSLGLAVREQYF.

Only a few counts were recorded for this clonotype. V is TRBV3-1 and J is TRBJ2-1; 14 bases fit TRBD2. CDR1 and CDR2 from the germline V gene are LGHDT and YNNKEL (reference sequence). This CDR3 has 14 amino acids. V dropped 3 bases and J dropped 15; count of bases not matched to a gene: 7. CDR3 sequence: CASSQTSGRAGGFF. The CDR3 coding sequence is TGTGCCAGCAGCCAGACTAGCGGGAGGGCCGGGGGGTTCTTC.

This clonotype was seen at least ten times. The chain combines TRBV7-9 with TRBJ1-2; D not certain. Trimming stripped 7 bases from V and 7 bases from J, with 13 bases between. The CDR3 is 12 residues long. The germline V gene encodes CDR1 SEHNR and CDR2 FQNEAQ (reference sequence). The CDR3 loop is CASTRGGPGYTF. The CDR3 DNA sequence: TGTGCCAGCACTCGCGGAGGGCCTGGCTACACCTTC.